A selection of T cell receptor beta chains follows, all from one sample in a study of shared clonotypes between healthy human individuals. The data were produced by immunoSEQ multiplex PCR, yet TCRdb's version contains in-frame clones alone and is incomplete. The sample carries around 620,000 clones, roughly 96% recorded once. Sample: naive CD8+ T cells sorted from blood. These receptors were taken from a woman aged 30 to 39 in good health. Each CDR3 is given with its conserved first and last residue. The order of the fields is J gene, V gene, clone size, D gene, CDR3 protein, CDR3 DNA. D genes are given only for firm matches. Clone sizes are given selectively: once, few, many, or a class where the clone is expanded.

TRBJ1-1 TRBV30 NA NA CAWAGTYTEAFF TGTGCCTGGGCCGGGACCTACACTGAAGCTTTCTTT
TRBJ2-2 TRBV9 NA NA CASSVGRQHYTGELFF TGTGCCAGCAGCGTAGGGAGACAGCACTACACCGGGGAGCTGTTTTTT
TRBJ2-7 TRBV9 NA NA CASSVAAAANYEQYF TGTGCCAGCAGCGTAGCTGCGGCAGCCAACTACGAGCAGTACTTC
TRBJ2-3 TRBV11-3 NA NA CASSSGTSTDTQYF TGTGCCAGCAGCTCCGGGACTAGCACAGATACGCAGTATTTT
TRBJ2-1 TRBV29-1 NA TRBD2 CSVEGSTSGGYNEQFF TGCAGCGTTGAAGGGAGCACTAGCGGGGGGTACAATGAGCAGTTCTTC
TRBJ2-7 TRBV29-1 NA TRBD2 CSVRWEGLYEQYF TGCAGCGTTAGGTGGGAGGGCCTCTACGAGCAGTACTTC
TRBJ2-5 TRBV4-2 NA TRBD2 CASSMSSGQETQYF TGTGCCAGCAGCATGTCTAGCGGGCAAGAGACCCAGTACTTC
TRBJ1-2 TRBV12-5 few NA CASGLYPGGDYGYTF TGTGCTAGTGGTTTGTATCCGGGGGGAGACTATGGCTACACCTTC
TRBJ1-4 TRBV7-9 NA NA CASRPSGTVATNEKLFF TGTGCCAGCAGACCCTCCGGGACGGTTGCAACTAATGAAAAACTGTTTTTT
TRBJ2-1 TRBV7-9 NA NA CASSLNVGTTNEQFF TGTGCCAGCAGCTTAAATGTGGGGACGACCAATGAGCAGTTCTTC
TRBJ2-2 TRBV4-2 NA NA CASSQARGIDTGELFF TGTGCCAGCAGCCAAGCGAGGGGGATAGACACCGGGGAGCTGTTTTTT
TRBJ2-5 TRBV5-4 NA TRBD1 CASSFIGQGQETQYF TGTGCCAGCAGCTTTATCGGACAGGGGCAAGAGACCCAGTACTTC
TRBJ2-2 TRBV12-2 NA NA CASRLEGGAHWELFF TGTGCAAGTCGCTTAGAGGGCGGAGCGCATTGGGAGCTGTTTTTT
TRBJ2-7 TRBV15 NA TRBD1 CATSEMTGLYYEQYF TGTGCCACCAGCGAGATGACAGGGCTTTACTACGAGCAGTACTTC
TRBJ2-3 TRBV19 NA NA CASSYGADTQYF TGTGCCAGTAGCTATGGGGCAGATACGCAGTATTTT
TRBJ2-7 TRBV28 NA NA CASSSELAAYEQYF TGTGCCAGCAGTTCCGAACTAGCAGCCTACGAGCAGTACTTC
TRBJ1-1 TRBV6-5 NA NA CASSYGINKGAFF TGTGCCAGCAGTTACGGAATCAATAAGGGGGCTTTCTTT
TRBJ1-2 TRBV5-8 NA TRBD1 CASRGRTGTAANYGYTF TGTGCCAGCAGGGGGAGAACCGGGACAGCTGCTAACTATGGCTACACCTTC
TRBJ2-1 TRBV9 NA TRBD2 CASSVKGLASSYNEQFF TGTGCCAGCAGCGTAAAGGGACTAGCGAGTTCTTACAATGAGCAGTTCTTC
TRBJ2-3 TRBV19 NA NA CASSIGDTQYF TGTGCCAGTAGTATCGGGGATACGCAGTATTTT
TRBJ1-2 TRBV19 NA NA CASSIDRDSDYGYTF TGTGCCAGTAGTATCGACCGCGATTCAGACTATGGCTACACCTTC
TRBJ1-1 TRBV10-3 NA TRBD1 CAISPGRDRTPQKYMNTEAFF TGTGCCATCAGTCCAGGCCGGGACAGGACACCACAAAAGTACATGAACACTGAAGCTTTCTTT
TRBJ2-2 TRBV28 NA TRBD2 CASSWITSGSNTGELFF TGTGCCAGCAGTTGGATAACTAGCGGGAGCAACACCGGGGAGCTGTTTTTT
TRBJ2-3 TRBV2 once TRBD2 CASSEGTSGFTDTQYF TGTGCCAGCAGTGAAGGGACTAGCGGCTTCACAGATACGCAGTATTTT
TRBJ2-1 TRBV28 once TRBD1 CASTSPLTGGPRHEQFF TGTGCCAGCACCTCCCCCCTCACAGGGGGCCCCCGACATGAGCAGTTCTTC
TRBJ2-2 TRBV29-1 NA TRBD1 CSVELGQGTNTGELFF TGCAGCGTTGAATTGGGACAGGGGACGAACACCGGGGAGCTGTTTTTT
TRBJ2-2 TRBV5-5 once TRBD2 CASSFFIGRAITGELFF TGTGCCAGCAGCTTTTTCATCGGGAGGGCTATAACCGGGGAGCTGTTTTTT
TRBJ2-3 TRBV30 NA TRBD2 CAWCRTSGTDTQYF TGTGCCTGGTGTAGAACTAGCGGGACAGATACGCAGTATTTT
TRBJ1-1 TRBV28 NA NA CASRPESNTEAFF TGTGCCAGCAGACCCGAATCCAACACTGAAGCTTTCTTT
TRBJ2-7 TRBV5-8 NA TRBD2 CASSRPRLAGVEQYF TGTGCCAGCAGCCGACCGAGGCTAGCGGGAGTCGAGCAGTACTTC
TRBJ1-2 TRBV4-1 NA TRBD1 CASSPMTGGNYGYTF TGCGCCAGCAGCCCTATGACAGGGGGGAACTATGGCTACACCTTC
TRBJ2-5 TRBV7-9 NA NA CASSLAETQYF TGTGCCAGCAGCTTAGCGGAGACCCAGTACTTC
TRBJ2-7 TRBV27 NA NA CASTHGSSYEQYF TGTGCCAGCACCCACGGGAGCTCCTACGAGCAGTACTTC
TRBJ2-7 TRBV28 NA TRBD1 CASKDRVEYEQYF TGTGCCAGCAAGGACAGGGTCGAGTACGAGCAGTACTTC
TRBJ2-7 TRBV12-2 NA NA CASRLPNYEQYF TGTGCAAGTCGCTTACCGAATTACGAGCAGTACTTC
TRBJ2-7 TRBV5-1 NA TRBD1 CASRWTGASYEQYF TGCGCCAGTCGCTGGACAGGGGCCTCCTACGAGCAGTACTTC
TRBJ2-7 TRBV28 NA NA CASSPQLSSYEQYF TGTGCCAGCAGCCCACAGCTGAGCTCCTACGAGCAGTACTTC
TRBJ2-7 TRBV4-1 NA TRBD1 CASSHPAGTGSYEQYF TGCGCCAGCAGCCACCCGGCTGGGACAGGTTCCTACGAGCAGTACTTC
TRBJ1-5 TRBV19 few TRBD1 CASSRQGGSNQPQHF TGTGCCAGTAGTAGACAGGGGGGGAGCAATCAGCCCCAGCATTTT
TRBJ1-2 TRBV11-2 NA NA CASSWVIGLSQELGYTF TGTGCCAGCAGCTGGGTTATCGGTCTCAGCCAAGAACTTGGCTACACCTTC
TRBJ1-1 TRBV30 few NA CAWSQDSLRFVTEAFF TGTGCCTGGAGTCAGGACTCCCTAAGATTCGTGACTGAAGCTTTCTTT
TRBJ1-1 TRBV28 NA TRBD1 CASSSLDRGLFF TGTGCCAGCAGTTCTCTTGACAGGGGGCTATTCTTT
TRBJ1-1 TRBV5-4 NA NA CASSLARVGQGEAFF TGTGCCAGCAGCTTGGCGCGTGTCGGCCAGGGGGAAGCTTTCTTT
TRBJ2-1 TRBV30 NA NA CAWSVFGNEQFF TGTGCCTGGAGTGTTTTCGGAAATGAGCAGTTCTTC
TRBJ1-1 TRBV6-4 NA NA CASSETGLADTEAFF TGTGCCAGCAGTGAAACAGGGCTTGCGGACACTGAAGCTTTCTTT
TRBJ2-5 TRBV27 NA TRBD2 CASSMGTSIRETQYF TGTGCCAGCAGTATGGGGACTAGCATCCGGGAGACCCAGTACTTC
TRBJ1-3 TRBV9 NA NA CASSPLPSSGNTIYF TGTGCCAGCAGCCCGCTACCGAGCTCTGGAAACACCATATATTTT
TRBJ2-7 TRBV27 NA NA CASSLGPSAYEQYF TGTGCCAGCAGTTTAGGCCCTAGCGCCTACGAGCAGTACTTC
TRBJ1-3 TRBV9 NA NA CASSVEGRAGNTIYF TGTGCCAGCAGCGTAGAGGGGCGAGCTGGAAACACCATATATTTT
TRBJ2-7 TRBV5-6 NA NA CASSARDSSYEQYF TGTGCCAGCAGCGCCAGGGATAGCTCCTACGAGCAGTACTTC
TRBJ2-7 TRBV27 NA NA CASSSNNRVREQYF TGTGCCAGCAGTTCAAACAACAGGGTTCGCGAGCAGTACTTC
TRBJ1-1 TRBV2 NA TRBD1 CASRDRVGTEAFF TGTGCCAGCAGAGACAGGGTTGGCACTGAAGCTTTCTTT
TRBJ2-7 TRBV9 NA NA CASSVDGTYPLYEQYF TGTGCCAGCAGCGTAGACGGGACCTATCCTCTGTACGAGCAGTACTTC